Each of the 7 T cell receptor beta chains below was sequenced from the same sample in a study of T cells in Graves' hyperthyroidism and ophthalmopathy. From RNA transcripts, TCR beta CDR3 regions were amplified. The HTBI set primed first-round TCR CDR3 RT-PCR. A single record per CDR3 protein comes from TCRdb applying MiXCR to the multiplex PCR reads. Of about 600,000 distinct CDR3 sequences listed, 12% to 15% are singletons. Sequencing was done on a sample of blood. The receptors here all came from a woman aged 18-29 years with Graves' ophthalmopathy.

This clonotype was picked up many times. This chain joins TRBV2 and TRBJ1-2; TRBD1 agrees at 9 bases. Germline V lookup: CDR1 SNHLY, CDR2 FYNNEI. The trim removed 7 bases at V and 7 bases at J, leaving 16 bases unmatched. This CDR3 is built from 16 residues. CDR3 bases: TGTGCCAGCAAGAGAGAACCGGGACAGGGAATTGTTGGCTACACCTTC. It encodes CASKREPGQGIVGYTF. Using reference TRBV2 and TRBJ1-2 for the parts outside the CDR3, the full variable domain is EPEVTQTPSHQVTQMGQEVILRCVPISNHLYFYWYRQILGQKVEFLVSFYNNEISEKSEIFDDQFSVERPDGSNFTLKIRSTKLEDSAMYFCASKREPGQGIVGYTFGSGTRLTVV.

In its sample, this clonotype was seen many times. The chain combines TRBV7-9 with TRBJ2-7; TRBD2 aligns across 8 bases. Germline V gene sequence: CDR1 SEHNR, CDR2 FQNEAQ (reference sequence). The CDR3 has 15 residues. Unmatched junction bases numbered 6, after V lost 3 bases and J lost 2 bases. In DNA form, the CDR3 reads TGTGCCAGCAGCTTCGAACTAGCGGATACCTACGAGCAGTACTTC. Protein product: CASSFELADTYEQYF. The entire variable domain, with the rest obtained from reference TRBV7-9 and TRBJ2-7, is as follows: DTGVSQNPRHKITKRGQNVTFRCDPISEHNRLYWYRQTLGQGPEFLTYFQNEAQLEKSRLLSDRFSAERPKGSFSTLEIQRTEQGDSAMYLCASSFELADTYEQYFGPGTRLTVT.

This clonotype occurred a few times. The chain joins TRBV3-1 to TRBJ1-2; D remains unclear. Germline V gene data show CDR1 as LGHDT and CDR2 as YNNKEL (reference sequence). Deletions cut 4 bases from V and 3 bases from J, with 9 bases between. The CDR3 contains 13 residues. CDR3 loop: CASSPTRHYGYTF. CDR3 nucleotide sequence: TGTGCCAGCAGCCCGACCCGGCACTATGGCTACACCTTC.

This clonotype was recorded at least ten times. The gene calls are TRBV10-2 and TRBJ2-7; 9 bases are shared with TRBD2. The length of the CDR3 is 16 residues. Germline V CDR1 and CDR2: WSHSY, SAAADI. V shed 10 bases, J shed 3 bases, and the junction held 16 bases outside the gene matches. CDR3 sequence reads: CATSGGANSGSYEQYF. CDR3 bases: TGCGCCACCTCCGGGGGGGCTAATAGCGGGAGCTACGAGCAGTACTTC.

The sample holds many counts of this clonotype. The rearrangement joins TRBV27 to TRBJ1-2, with a tentative D call TRBD1 (6 bases). CDR3 size: 15 residues. Trimming stripped 5 bases from V and 8 bases from J, with 21 bases between. The germline V gene has CDR1 MNHEY and CDR2 SMNVEV (reference sequence). The CDR3: CASSGIQGPRGGYTF. As DNA, the CDR3 is TGTGCCAGCAGTGGCATACAGGGCCCTCGCGGGGGCTACACCTTC.

The genes are TRBV11-3 and TRBJ1-5; D gene uncertain. CDR3 length equals 17 residues. V lost 0 bases and J lost 0, with 12 bases in between. CDR1 and CDR2 (germline): SGHNT, YENEEA. CDR3: CASSLDSGEDSNQPQHF. The CDR3 coding sequence is TGTGCCAGCAGCTTAGATTCCGGGGAGGATAGCAATCAGCCCCAGCATTTT.

This clonotype was detected many times. The chain couples TRBV7-3 to TRBJ1-1, with D possibly TRBD1 on 5 matching bases. CDR1 and CDR2 from the germline V gene are SGHTA and FQGTGA. The V and J ends lost 6 bases and 1 base respectively, with 9 bases between them. This CDR3 is 13 amino acids long. This chain's CDR3 is CASSSQGNTEAFF. The CDR3 DNA reads TGTGCCAGCAGTTCTCAGGGGAACACTGAAGCTTTCTTT.